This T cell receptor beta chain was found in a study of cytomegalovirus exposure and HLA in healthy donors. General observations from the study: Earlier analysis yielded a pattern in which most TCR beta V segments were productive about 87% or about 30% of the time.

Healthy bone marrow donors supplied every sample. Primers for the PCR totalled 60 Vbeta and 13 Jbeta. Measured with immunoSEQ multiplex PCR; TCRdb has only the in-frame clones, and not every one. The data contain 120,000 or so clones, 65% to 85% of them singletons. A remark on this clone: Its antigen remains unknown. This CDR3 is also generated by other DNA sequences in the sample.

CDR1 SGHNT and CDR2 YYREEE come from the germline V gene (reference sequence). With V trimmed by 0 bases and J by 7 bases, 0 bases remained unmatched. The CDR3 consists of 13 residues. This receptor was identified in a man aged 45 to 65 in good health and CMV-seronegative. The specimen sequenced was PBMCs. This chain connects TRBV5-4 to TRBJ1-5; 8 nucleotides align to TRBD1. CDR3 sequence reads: CASSLAGGQPQHF. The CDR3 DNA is TGTGCCAGCAGCTTGGCAGGGGGCCAGCCCCAGCATTTT. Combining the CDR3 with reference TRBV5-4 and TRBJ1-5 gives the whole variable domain ETGVTQSPTHLIKTRGQQVTLRCSSQSGHNTVSWYQQALGQGPQFIFQYYREEENGRGNFPPRFSGLQFPNYSSELNVNALELDDSALYLCASSLAGGQPQHFGDGTRLSIL.